What follows is one TCR beta chain and its context. Per the original data handling: Estimation of nucleated cell counts was performed using reference gene primer amplification. Measured with immunoSEQ multiplex PCR; TCRdb has only the in-frame clones, and not every one. The DNA gave D and trimming, while V, J and clone size come from that table. Of under 300,000 clones listed, 65% to 85% are singletons. This specimen belongs to a study of blood T cell repertoires in COVID-19. The V and J ends lost 1 base and 5 bases respectively, with 12 bases between them. CDR1 SGHTA and CDR2 FQGNSA come from the germline V gene. The CDR3 extends over 15 amino acids.

The rearrangement joins TRBV7-2 to TRBJ2-1; D remains ambiguous. The source of this sequence is a man older than 75 with acute or convalescent COVID-19. Sequencing was performed on peripheral blood. The CDR3 DNA follows: TGTGCCAGCAGCTTAGTGGCTGGCCCACACAATGAGCAGTTCTTC. Protein product: CASSLVAGPHNEQFF.